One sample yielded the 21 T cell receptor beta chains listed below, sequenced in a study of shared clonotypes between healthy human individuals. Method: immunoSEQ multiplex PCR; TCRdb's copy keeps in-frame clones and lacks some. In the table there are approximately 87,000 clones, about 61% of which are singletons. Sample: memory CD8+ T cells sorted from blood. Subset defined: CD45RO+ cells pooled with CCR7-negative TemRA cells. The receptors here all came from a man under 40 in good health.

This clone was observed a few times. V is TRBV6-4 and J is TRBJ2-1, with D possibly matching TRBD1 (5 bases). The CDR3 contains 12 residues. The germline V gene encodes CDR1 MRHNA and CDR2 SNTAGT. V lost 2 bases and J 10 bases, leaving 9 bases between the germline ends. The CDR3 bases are TGTGCCAGCAGTGACGATAACAGGGAGCAGTTCTTC. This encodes CASSDDNREQFF.

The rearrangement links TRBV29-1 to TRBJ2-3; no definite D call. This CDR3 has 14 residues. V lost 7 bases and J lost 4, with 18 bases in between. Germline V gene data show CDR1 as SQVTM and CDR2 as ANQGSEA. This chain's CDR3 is CSGAPLSWADTQYF. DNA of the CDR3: TGCAGCGGGGCCCCGCTTAGCTGGGCAGATACGCAGTATTTT.

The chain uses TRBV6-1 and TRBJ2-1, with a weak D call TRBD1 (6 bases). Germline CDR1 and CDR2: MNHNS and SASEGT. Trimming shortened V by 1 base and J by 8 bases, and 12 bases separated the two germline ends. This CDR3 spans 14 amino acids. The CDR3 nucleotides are TGTGCCAGCAGTGAAGGCAGGGGCGCGGATGAGCAGTTCTTC. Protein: CASSEGRGADEQFF.

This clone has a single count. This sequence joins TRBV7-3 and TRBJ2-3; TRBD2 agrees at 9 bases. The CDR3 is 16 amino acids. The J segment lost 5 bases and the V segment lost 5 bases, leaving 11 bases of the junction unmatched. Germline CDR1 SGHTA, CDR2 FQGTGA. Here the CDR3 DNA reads TGTGCCAGCAGCAAGAATCTAGCGGGAAACCAAGATACGCAGTATTTT. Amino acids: CASSKNLAGNQDTQYF.

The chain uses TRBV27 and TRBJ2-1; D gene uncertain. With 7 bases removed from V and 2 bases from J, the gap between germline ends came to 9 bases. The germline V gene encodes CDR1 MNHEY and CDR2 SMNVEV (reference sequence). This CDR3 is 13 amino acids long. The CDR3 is CASTDPPYNEQFF. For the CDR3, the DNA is TGTGCCAGCACGGACCCACCCTACAATGAGCAGTTCTTC.

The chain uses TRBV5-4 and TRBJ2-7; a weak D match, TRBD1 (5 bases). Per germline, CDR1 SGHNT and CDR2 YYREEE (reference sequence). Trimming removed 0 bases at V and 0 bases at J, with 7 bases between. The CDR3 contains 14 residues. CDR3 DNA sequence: TGTGCCAGCAGCTTGGCGGACAACTCCTACGAGCAGTACTTC. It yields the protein CASSLADNSYEQYF.

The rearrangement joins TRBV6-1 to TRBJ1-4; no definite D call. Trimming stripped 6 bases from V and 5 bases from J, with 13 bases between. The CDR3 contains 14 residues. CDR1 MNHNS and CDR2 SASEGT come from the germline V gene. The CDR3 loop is CASSPSRANEKLFF. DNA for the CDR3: TGTGCCAGCAGCCCAAGTAGAGCCAATGAAAAACTGTTTTTT.

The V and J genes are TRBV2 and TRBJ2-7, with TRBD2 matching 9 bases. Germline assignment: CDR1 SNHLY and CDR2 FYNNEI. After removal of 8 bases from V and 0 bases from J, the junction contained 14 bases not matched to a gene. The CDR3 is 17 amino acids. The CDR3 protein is CASPRPAGGRSSYEQYF. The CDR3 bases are TGTGCCAGCCCGCGTCCAGCGGGAGGCCGAAGCTCCTACGAGCAGTACTTC.

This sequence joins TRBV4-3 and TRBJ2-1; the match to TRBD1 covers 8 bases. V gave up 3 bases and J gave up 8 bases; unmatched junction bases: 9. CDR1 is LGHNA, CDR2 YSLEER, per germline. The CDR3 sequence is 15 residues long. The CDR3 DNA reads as TGCGCCAGCAGCCAGTCGGGACAGGTAATCGATGAGCAGTTCTTC. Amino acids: CASSQSGQVIDEQFF.

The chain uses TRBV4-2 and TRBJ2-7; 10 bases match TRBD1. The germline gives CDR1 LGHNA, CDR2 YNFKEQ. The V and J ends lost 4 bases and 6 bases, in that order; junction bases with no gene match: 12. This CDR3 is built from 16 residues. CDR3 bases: TGTGCCAGCAGCCCTACTGCCGGGACAGGGGCCTCCGAGCAGTACTTC. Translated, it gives CASSPTAGTGASEQYF.

This CDR3 reads CASSFNQPGQGGEKLFF. In DNA form, the CDR3 reads TGTGCCAGCAGTTTTAACCAACCGGGACAGGGGGGAGAAAAACTGTTTTTT. The chain couples TRBV28 to TRBJ1-4; 11 nucleotides align to TRBD1. Germline V gives CDR1 MDHEN, CDR2 SYDVKM. J lost 8 bases, V lost 3 bases, and 11 bases had no gene match. The CDR3 consists of 17 residues.

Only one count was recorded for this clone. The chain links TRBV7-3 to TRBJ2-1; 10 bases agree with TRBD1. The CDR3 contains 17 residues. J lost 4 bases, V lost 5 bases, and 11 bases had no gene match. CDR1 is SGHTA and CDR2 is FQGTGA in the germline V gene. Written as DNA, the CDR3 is TGTGCCAGCAGCCCCGGATCGGGACAGGGGTTATACAATGAGCAGTTCTTC. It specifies CASSPGSGQGLYNEQFF.

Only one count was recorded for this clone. In nucleotides, the CDR3 is TGTGCCAGCAGTTTCGGTACGGGAAGGGAGACCCAGTACTTC. Protein: CASSFGTGRETQYF. This chain links TRBV27 with TRBJ2-5; a weak D match, TRBD2 (5 bases). CDR1 MNHEY and CDR2 SMNVEV come from the germline V gene (reference sequence). The length of the CDR3 is 14 residues. V was cut by 3 bases and J by 5 bases, with 13 bases left in between.

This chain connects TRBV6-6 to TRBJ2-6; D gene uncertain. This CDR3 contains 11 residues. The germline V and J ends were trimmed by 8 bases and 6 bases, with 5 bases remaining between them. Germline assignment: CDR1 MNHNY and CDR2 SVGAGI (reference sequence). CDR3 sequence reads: CASGEANVLTF. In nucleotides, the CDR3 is TGTGCCAGCGGGGAGGCCAACGTCCTGACTTTC.

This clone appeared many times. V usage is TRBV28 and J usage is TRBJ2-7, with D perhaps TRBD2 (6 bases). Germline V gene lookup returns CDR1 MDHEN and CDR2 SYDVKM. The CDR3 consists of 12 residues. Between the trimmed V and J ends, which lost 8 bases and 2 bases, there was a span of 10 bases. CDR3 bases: TGTGCCAGCGGGGGGATTGCCTACGAGCAGTACTTC. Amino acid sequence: CASGGIAYEQYF.

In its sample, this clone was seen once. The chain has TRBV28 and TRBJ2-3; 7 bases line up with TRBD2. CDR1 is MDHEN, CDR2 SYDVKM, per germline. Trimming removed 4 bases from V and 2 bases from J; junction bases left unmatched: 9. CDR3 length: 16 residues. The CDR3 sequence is CASSYPLAESTDTQYF. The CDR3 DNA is TGTGCCAGCAGTTACCCGCTAGCGGAGTCCACAGATACGCAGTATTTT.

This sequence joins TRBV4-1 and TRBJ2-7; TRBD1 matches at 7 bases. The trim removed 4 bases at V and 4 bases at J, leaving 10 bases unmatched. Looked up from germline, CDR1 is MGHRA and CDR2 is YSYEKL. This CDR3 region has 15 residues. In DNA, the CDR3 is TGCGCCAGCAGCCTTCGACAGGGCCAACCTTACGAGCAGTACTTC. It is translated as CASSLRQGQPYEQYF.

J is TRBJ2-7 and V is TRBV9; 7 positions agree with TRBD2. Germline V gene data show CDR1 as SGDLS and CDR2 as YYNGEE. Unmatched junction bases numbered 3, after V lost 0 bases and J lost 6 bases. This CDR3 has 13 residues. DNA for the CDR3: TGTGCCAGCAGCGTAGTCCCGGGGGGCGAGCAGTACTTC. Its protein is CASSVVPGGEQYF.

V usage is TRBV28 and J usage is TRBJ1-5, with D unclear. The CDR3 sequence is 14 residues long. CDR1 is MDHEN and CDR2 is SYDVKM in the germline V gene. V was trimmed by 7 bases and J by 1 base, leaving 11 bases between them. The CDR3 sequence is CASKAGESNQPQHF. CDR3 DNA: TGTGCCAGCAAAGCCGGGGAAAGCAATCAGCCCCAGCATTTT. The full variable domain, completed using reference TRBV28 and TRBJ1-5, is DVKVTQSSRYLVKRTGEKVFLECVQDMDHENMFWYRQDPGLGLRLIYFSYDVKMKEKGDIPEGYSVSREKKERFSLILESASTNQTSMYLCASKAGESNQPQHFGDGTRLSIL.

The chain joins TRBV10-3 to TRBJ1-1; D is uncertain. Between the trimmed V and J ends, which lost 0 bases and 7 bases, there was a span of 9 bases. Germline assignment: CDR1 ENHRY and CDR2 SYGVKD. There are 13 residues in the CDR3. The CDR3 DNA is TGTGCCATCAGTGAGTCAGGAGGTAATGAAGCTTTCTTT. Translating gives CAISESGGNEAFF.

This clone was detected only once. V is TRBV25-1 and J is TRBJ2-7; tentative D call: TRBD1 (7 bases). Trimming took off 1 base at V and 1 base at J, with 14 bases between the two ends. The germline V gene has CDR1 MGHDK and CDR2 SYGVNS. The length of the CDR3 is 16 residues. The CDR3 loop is CASSESGRGDSYEQYF. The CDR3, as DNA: TGTGCCAGCAGTGAATCCGGCAGGGGGGATTCCTACGAGCAGTACTTC.